A single sample gave rise to the 20 T cell receptor beta chains below, sequenced in a study of regulatory T cells in long-lasting Graves disease. The time point is: newly diagnosed GD, antithyroid drugs for less than 3 months. The TCR library was prepared using RNA isolated from PBMCs. Arm-PCR with iRepertoire HTBI primers amplified the CDR3 regions for these TCR beta libraries. TCRdb analysed the multiplex PCR reads with MiXCR anew, one entry per CDR3 protein. The repertoire consists of around 400,000 distinct CDR3 sequences, with approximately 15% occurring once and the leading ten covering approximately 7.8%. Separately, the same data were catalogued under a study of T cells in Graves' hyperthyroidism and ophthalmopathy.

The sequences come from peripheral blood mononuclear cells (PBMCs), collected at new diagnosis, from a patient treated with antithyroid drugs. Every receptor here comes from a woman between 35 and 50 years old with Graves disease.

V and J are TRBV20-1 and TRBJ2-5; TRBD1 aligns across 7 bases. The CDR3 is made up of 16 amino acids. Germline loops: CDR1 DFQATT, CDR2 SNEGSKA (reference sequence). Trimming removed 2 bases from V and 1 base from J; junction bases left unmatched: 10. The CDR3 region has the DNA TGCAGTGCTAGATCCCCTCTCTGGGACAGCCAAGAGACCCAGTACTTC. This gives the protein CSARSPLWDSQETQYF.

This clonotype was detected many times. The V and J genes are TRBV5-1 and TRBJ2-1; TRBD2 agrees at 9 bases. V dropped 1 base and J dropped 9; count of bases not matched to a gene: 8. The CDR3 has 15 residues. Germline loops: CDR1 SGHRS, CDR2 YFSETQ. CDR3 DNA: TGCGCCAGCAGCTTGTTCTTAGCGGGAGCCGTTGAGCAGTTCTTC. Translating it yields CASSLFLAGAVEQFF.

This clonotype appeared many times. The V and J genes are TRBV12-3 or TRBV12-4 and TRBJ2-5; D is possibly TRBD1 or TRBD2 (6 bases each). V shed 3 bases and J shed 6 bases, with 11 bases lying between them. The CDR3 extends over 13 amino acids. The CDR3 loop is CASSLGGRQTQYF. CDR3 in DNA: TGTGCCAGCAGTTTGGGGGGCCGTCAGACCCAGTACTTC.

This clonotype was picked up many times. The chain is built from TRBV19 and TRBJ2-7; 8 bases are shared with TRBD2. CDR3 length equals 14 residues. Germline V gives CDR1 LNHDA, CDR2 SQIVND (reference sequence). Unmatched junction bases numbered 11, after V lost 6 bases and J lost 7 bases. CDR3 protein: CASSPSGRRFEQYF. For the CDR3, the DNA is TGTGCCAGTAGCCCCAGCGGGAGACGGTTTGAGCAGTACTTC.

This clonotype was found many times. CDR3 loop: CASSPGANEKLFF. The CDR3 DNA is TGTGCCAGCTCACCGGGAGCTAATGAAAAACTGTTTTTT. The J gene is TRBJ1-4, the V gene TRBV18; D call uncertain. The CDR3 has 13 residues. Germline lookup yields CDR1 KGHSH and CDR2 LQKENI. The V gene lost 3 bases and the J gene lost 3 bases, with 5 bases spanning the gap.

This clonotype showed up many times. V is TRBV28 and J is TRBJ1-2, with a possible D match to TRBD1 (6 bases). This CDR3 is built from 13 residues. CDR1 and CDR2 (germline): MDHEN, SYDVKM. Trimming left V 8 bases short and J 2 bases short, with 12 bases between. This chain's CDR3 is CASSPTGNYGYTF. The CDR3 coding sequence is TGTGCCAGCTCACCAACAGGGAACTATGGCTACACCTTC.

This clonotype was detected many times. J is TRBJ2-7 and V is TRBV2; D possibly corresponds to TRBD1 (6 bases). The CDR3 is 13 amino acids. CDR1 is SNHLY, CDR2 FYNNEI, per germline. V was trimmed by 8 bases and J by 1 base, leaving 12 bases between them. CDR3 amino acids: CASVAQGSYEQYF. DNA of the CDR3: TGTGCCAGCGTCGCACAGGGATCCTACGAGCAGTACTTC.

This clonotype came up many times. The chain recombines TRBV10-2 with TRBJ1-6, with D unresolved. The CDR3 loop spans 14 amino acids. With 0 bases removed from V and 7 bases from J, the gap between germline ends came to 7 bases. Germline values: CDR1 WSHSY, CDR2 SAAADI. CDR3 sequence reads: CASSESNKNSPLHF. The CDR3 DNA is TGCGCCAGCAGTGAGTCGAATAAGAATTCACCCCTCCACTTT.

This clonotype was counted ten times or more. This rearrangement joins TRBV28 to TRBJ2-5; 7 nucleotides line up with TRBD2. The V gene's germline CDR1 is MDHEN and CDR2 SYDVKM. The CDR3 totals 16 residues. The V segment lost 2 bases and the J segment 0 bases; nucleotides outside the gene matches: 6. The CDR3 region is CASSLVLAENQETQYF. The CDR3 nucleotides read TGTGCCAGCAGTTTAGTGCTAGCGGAAAACCAAGAGACCCAGTACTTC.

The CDR3 region has the DNA TGTGCCAGCAGCCAGACCCGGGACAGGGGTTTCTACAATGAGCAGTTCTTC. The encoded protein is CASSQTRDRGFYNEQFF. V and J are TRBV3-1 and TRBJ2-1; 10 nucleotides align to TRBD1. The CDR3 is 17 residues long. With 3 bases clipped from V and 3 bases from J, the junction kept 8 bases outside the gene matches. CDR1 is LGHDT, CDR2 YNNKEL, per germline (reference sequence).

This clonotype was counted a few times. A junction boundary mismatches the germline segment, possibly from a read error. V gene TRBV9 combines with J gene TRBJ2-5; TRBD1 matches at 9 bases. This CDR3 has 15 residues. The germline V gene has CDR1 SGDLS and CDR2 YYNGEE. CDR3 sequence reads: CANSDRDRVYNEQYF. The DNA for the CDR3 is TGTGCCAACAGCGACCGGGACAGGGTCTACAATGAGCAGTACTTC.

This clonotype was counted only a few times. The rearrangement joins TRBV19 to TRBJ1-1; D is perhaps TRBD1 (5 bases). With 11 bases removed from V and 1 base from J, the gap between germline ends came to 14 bases. The CDR3 runs to 13 residues. Germline V lookup: CDR1 LNHDA, CDR2 SQIVND (reference sequence). CDR3 sequence (DNA): TGTGCCCAGTGGCCGCAGGGGAACACTGAAGCTTTCTTT. It is translated as CAQWPQGNTEAFF.

About this clonotype: This could be a read error, since a much larger clone is one nucleotide away. V is TRBV7-9 and J is TRBJ2-2; 11 bases agree with TRBD1. The V segment lost 5 bases and the J segment 4 bases; nucleotides outside the gene matches: 6. The germline gives CDR1 SEHNR, CDR2 FQNEAQ (reference sequence). The CDR3 is made up of 16 amino acids. In nucleotides, the CDR3 is TGTGCCAGCAGCCCCACCGGGACAGGGGGCACCGGGGAGCTGTTTTTT. Encoded protein: CASSPTGTGGTGELFF.

Ten or more counts support this clonotype. The genes are TRBV18 and TRBJ2-2, with 7 bases lining up with TRBD2. Germline values: CDR1 KGHSH, CDR2 LQKENI. The length of the CDR3 is 16 residues. V was pared by 4 bases and J by 3 bases, with 8 bases of the junction left unmatched. The CDR3 loop is CASSQPGTTYTGELFF. As DNA, the CDR3 is TGTGCCAGCTCACAGCCCGGGACTACCTACACCGGGGAGCTGTTTTTT.

At least ten counts were recorded for this clonotype. J is TRBJ2-2 and V is TRBV4-3, with D tentatively TRBD1 (6 bases). The germline V and J ends were trimmed by 0 bases and 3 bases, with 14 bases remaining between them. This CDR3 spans 17 amino acids. Germline-derived CDR1 and CDR2 are LGHNA and YSLEER. DNA of the CDR3: TGCGCCAGCAGCCAAGATCCGCCAGGGGCGGACACCGGGGAGCTGTTTTTT. Its protein product is CASSQDPPGADTGELFF.

The chain employs TRBV29-1 and TRBJ1-1, with 7 bases fitting TRBD1. In germline, CDR1 is SQVTM, CDR2 ANQGSEA. There are 13 residues in the CDR3. With 4 bases clipped from V and 1 base from J, the junction kept 3 bases outside the gene matches. CDR3 region: CSVATGENTEAFF. The CDR3 nucleotides read TGCAGCGTTGCTACAGGGGAGAACACTGAAGCTTTCTTT.

There are a few counts of this clonotype. The V and J genes are TRBV20-1 and TRBJ2-7, with D possibly TRBD2 on 5 matching bases. CDR3 length: 13 amino acids. CDR1 is DFQATT and CDR2 is SNEGSKA in the germline V gene (reference sequence). V lost 6 bases to trimming and J lost 3 bases, with 15 bases between them. The chain's CDR3 is CSASGLLLYEQYF. CDR3 bases: TGCAGTGCAAGCGGCCTGTTGCTCTACGAGCAGTACTTC.

There are many counts of this clonotype. The chain joins TRBV11-3 to TRBJ1-3; the match to TRBD1 covers 7 bases. CDR1 is SGHNT and CDR2 is YENEEA in the germline V gene. This CDR3 comprises 14 residues. Germline trimming cut 5 bases from V and 7 bases from J; bases unmatched to any gene: 8. As DNA, the CDR3 is TGTGCCAGCAGCATGCGACAGGGAGGGAACACCATATATTTT. Translation gives CASSMRQGGNTIYF.

This clonotype was picked up a small number of times. The rearrangement links TRBV28 to TRBJ2-7; D assignment may be TRBD1 or TRBD2 (5 bases each). The CDR3 has 13 residues. Per the germline V gene, CDR1 is MDHEN and CDR2 is SYDVKM. Trimming left V 6 bases short and J 5 bases short, with 14 bases between. CDR3 protein: CASRTGGFDEQYF. CDR3 in DNA: TGTGCCAGCAGAACAGGAGGTTTTGACGAGCAGTACTTC. Looking up the rest from reference TRBV28 and TRBJ2-7 gives the full variable domain: DVKVTQSSRYLVKRTGEKVFLECVQDMDHENMFWYRQDPGLGLRLIYFSYDVKMKEKGDIPEGYSVSREKKERFSLILESASTNQTSMYLCASRTGGFDEQYFGPGTRLTVT.

This clonotype has just a few counts. The CDR3 DNA reads TGTGCCAGCAGCGCCCGGGACTTTTACACAGATACGCAGTATTTT. It codes for CASSARDFYTDTQYF. The rearrangement links TRBV9 to TRBJ2-3; D perhaps matches TRBD2 (6 bases). Germline V gene lookup returns CDR1 SGDLS and CDR2 YYNGEE. Deletions cut 3 bases from V and 2 bases from J, with 13 bases between. The CDR3 spans 15 residues.